Reported below is one T cell receptor (beta chain). Its target is not known. This record comes from a study of CXCR3-negative and CXCR3-positive naive CD8 T cells. Study observations and caveats: Diversity proved comparably high across both naive subsets and much lower in memory CD8+ cells.

The study made its TRB cDNA libraries by 5' RACE, adding UMI labels. TCRdb reprocessed the 5' RACE reads; each CDR3 protein has one entry and no DNA is given. The sample shows 8,000 to 9,500 distinct CDR3 sequences, and over 2% sits with its ten largest clones. Per CD8+ T cell subset, triplicate sorts of 330,000 or so cells each were done. CD45RO-CCR7+CD27+CD95- characterized naive CD8+ T cells. This clonotype was obtained from a human donor in good health. Some clones in this sample may be carry-over from other donors' samples. Sample: naive CXCR3- CD8+ T cells from blood. Indicated subset: CD45RO-CCR7+CD27+CD95- naive CD8+ T cells lacking CXCR3 (TNR3-).

The chain's CDR3 is CASSLTRDSPNTGELFF. The V and J genes are TRBV5-1 and TRBJ2-2; TCRdb gives TRBD1 as the D gene, but with no DNA this cannot be confirmed. The CDR3 covers 17 residues. The germline gives CDR1 SGHRS, CDR2 YFSETQ.